This record covers a single TCR beta chain. This clone was counted between two and nine times. Its antigen is still unknown. Per-base quality was not reported, and no clone a single base away is much larger than it. The data were obtained in a study of blood T cell repertoires in COVID-19 (dated by TCRdb to about 2020). About the investigation overall: Collaborator samples came from the United States, Italy and Spain and covered acute and convalescent phases of COVID-19. The repertoires were made available in a free public database intended to serve as a resource for research on the immune response to SARS-CoV-2. Where available, HLA class I and class II types were obtained from metadata supplied by the sample provider rather than from assay-based typing. Sample metadata almost always included a de-identified subject ID, COVID-19 status, age in years and sex. The prospective study material was composed of cDNA or gDNA derived from T cells, B-cell-depleted T cells, or PBMCs. The samples were drawn from two sources: the first 160 participants of the ongoing ImmuneRACE study, and fewer than 1,500 subjects contributed by 6 global collaborators. Deeply sampled blood TCRbeta repertoires from subjects exposed to, actively infected with, or recovered from COVID-19 were included in the dataset. What the authors observed across the whole study: The quantity of clinical and demographic metadata differed by source and by participant and was supplied without curation.

The immunoSEQ Assay, a bias-controlled multiplex PCR, was used to amplify TCRbeta CDR3 regions from genomic DNA. The authors processed their data as follows. Within the assay, amplification of reference gene primers was used to estimate how many nucleated cells each sample contained. To quantify the absolute abundance of each unique TCRbeta CDR3 rearrangement, sequence reads were collapsed and filtered. For each sample, productive Simpson clonality was calculated as the square root of Simpson's diversity index across productive rearrangements. The source is immuneACCESS, and TCRdb retained only in-frame sequences with V and J called. Part of the clones is not carried over; for the studies checked, unresolved V genes explain less than half of this, and the remainder is unexplained. Clone size and V and J calls were adopted from that table, with D and trimming inferred from the DNA. This sample lists roughly 61,000 clones; about 84% were detected once. The top ten clones comprise 4% to 5.5% of the sample.

Whole blood was collected in K2EDTA tubes by collaborating institutions according to the institutions' own protocols. For TCRbeta analysis, collaborator samples were shipped as frozen whole blood, as isolated PBMCs, or as DNA extracted from either sample type. Taken from cysteine to phenylalanine, the CDR3 has 11 residues. Here the CDR3 DNA is all that survives: 33 bases in frame from base 1. CDR1 and CDR2 were assigned from the germline V gene as SNHLY and FYNNEI. A distance of 11 bases separates the germline ends of V and J, which lose 8 bases and 7 bases respectively. Here the chain combines TRBV2 and TRBJ1-1, and perhaps TRBD1 as D gene, on 5 matching bases. This receptor was identified in a man in his forties or fifties with active COVID-19. The sequenced sample was peripheral blood. The CDR3 protein is CASLLQVEAFF. In nucleotide form, the sequence is TGTGCCAGCTTGTTACAGGTTGAAGCTTTCTTT.